Each of the 32 T cell receptor beta chains below was sequenced from the same sample in a study of T cells of healthy individuals. MiXCR was run by TCRdb on the 5' RACE reads, yielding one entry per CDR3 protein. Here the sample spans 63,000 or so distinct CDR3 sequences, around 16% being singletons. The receptors were gathered from a human donor in good health.

This clonotype appeared many times. The limits of the CDR3 on the DNA are not certain, so only TCRdb's listed CDR3 is given. The chain is built from TRBV5-1 and TRBJ2-1; the table's D call, TRBD2, has no DNA check behind it. The germline gives CDR1 SGHRS, CDR2 YFSETQ. Termini included, the CDR3 measures 18 amino acids. CDR3 sequence reads: CASSVGLGTSGSEDELFF.

CDR3 sequence reads: CASSARGNQPQHF. CDR3 DNA sequence: TGTGCCAGCAGTGCCAGGGGGAATCAGCCCCAGCATTTT. The J gene is TRBJ1-5, the V gene TRBV2; TRBD1 matches 7 bases. V trimming: 4 bases; J trimming: 4 bases; junction bases outside the gene matches: 1. CDR3 length: 13 amino acids. The germline V gene has CDR1 SNHLY and CDR2 FYNNEI.

V and J are TRBV29-1 and TRBJ2-7; D remains ambiguous. This CDR3 contains 11 residues. Trimming stripped 3 bases from V and 6 bases from J, with 9 bases between. CDR1 is SQVTM, CDR2 ANQGSEA, per germline. The CDR3 DNA sequence: TGCAGCGTTGATGCTAGAGGCGAGCAGTACTTC. It is translated as CSVDARGEQYF.

This chain links TRBV30 with TRBJ2-4, with D hard to call. The CDR3 has 17 amino acids. Looked up from germline, CDR1 is GTSNPN and CDR2 is SVGIG (reference sequence). With 0 bases removed from V and 1 base from J, the gap between germline ends came to 16 bases. CDR3 in DNA: TGTGCCTGGAGTGTAGAGTGGGGTTCGGTGGCCAAAAACATTCAGTACTTC. Translating gives CAWSVEWGSVAKNIQYF.

The CDR3 bases are TGTGCCAGCAGCGCGAGAACTAATGAAAAACTGTTTTTT. It specifies CASSARTNEKLFF. The chain is built from TRBV9 and TRBJ1-4; D not resolved. The V gene lost 3 bases and the J gene lost 1 base, with 4 bases spanning the gap. The CDR3 consists of 13 residues. The germline CDR1 and CDR2 sequences are SGDLS and YYNGEE.

This clonotype occurred many times. The chain combines TRBV11-2 with TRBJ2-1; D uncertain. CDR1 SGHAT and CDR2 FQNNGV come from the germline V gene. There are 13 residues in the CDR3. Deletions cut 5 bases from V and 7 bases from J, with 12 bases between. Here the CDR3 reads CASSPDPFNEQFF. CDR3 nucleotide sequence: TGTGCCAGCAGCCCCGACCCTTTTAATGAGCAGTTCTTC.

This clonotype has at least ten counts. The genes are TRBV4-1 and TRBJ2-7, with 10 bases fitting TRBD2. This CDR3 region has 15 residues. Germline CDR1 MGHRA, CDR2 YSYEKL. V shed 4 bases and J 0 bases; nucleotides not matched to a gene: 3. In nucleotides, the CDR3 is TGCGCCAGCAGCCGGACTAGCGGAGTCTCCTACGAGCAGTACTTC. Translated: CASSRTSGVSYEQYF.

This clonotype appeared many times. The chain carries TRBV27 and TRBJ1-6, with D perhaps TRBD1 (5 bases). Germline assignment: CDR1 MNHEY and CDR2 SMNVEV (reference sequence). The ends were cut back, 5 bases at V and 5 bases at J, with 19 bases in the middle. The CDR3 extends over 17 amino acids. The CDR3 DNA is TGTGCCAGCAGTCGTGTGACAGCCCCCTCTCATAATTCACCCCTCCACTTT. This codes for CASSRVTAPSHNSPLHF.

This clonotype has only a few counts. The rearrangement joins TRBV27 to TRBJ2-7; 7 bases map to TRBD2. The V and J ends lost 2 bases and 4 bases, in that order; junction bases with no gene match: 8. The CDR3 has 15 residues. Per germline, CDR1 MNHEY and CDR2 SMNVEV (reference sequence). The CDR3 sequence: CASSLGAGEGYEQYF. CDR3 nucleotide sequence: TGTGCCAGCAGTTTAGGGGCGGGAGAAGGGTACGAGCAGTACTTC.

CDR3 sequence reads: CASSLFVGTEAFF. CDR3 bases: TGTGCCAGCAGCCTATTCGTGGGGACTGAAGCTTTCTTT. The chain links TRBV11-1 to TRBJ1-1, with D hard to call. Germline V CDR1 and CDR2: SGHAT, FQDESV (reference sequence). Deletions cut 5 bases from V and 5 bases from J, with 12 bases between. The CDR3 has 13 residues.

This chain links TRBV11-2 with TRBJ2-2; 10 bases match TRBD1. This CDR3 comprises 18 residues. Germline V gene lookup returns CDR1 SGHAT and CDR2 FQNNGV. V trimming: 1 base; J trimming: 3 bases; junction bases outside the gene matches: 8. The CDR3 DNA is TGTGCCAGCAGCTTAGTATGGGACAGGGGAACCTACACCGGGGAGCTGTTTTTT. Translating gives CASSLVWDRGTYTGELFF.

The chain has TRBV5-4 and TRBJ2-2; D remains unclear. The V end lost 1 base, the J end lost 0 bases, and 4 bases lay between the germline ends. From germline, CDR1 is SGHNT and CDR2 YYREEE (reference sequence). This CDR3 region has 14 residues. The CDR3 DNA reads TGTGCCAGCAGCTTGCAGCCGAACACCGGGGAGCTGTTTTTT. Translating it yields CASSLQPNTGELFF.

The chain carries TRBV2 and TRBJ1-5, with 9 bases lining up with TRBD1. The CDR3 is 15 amino acids. The junction had 7 bases not matched to a gene; V was cut back by 3 bases and J by 7 bases. The germline gives CDR1 SNHLY, CDR2 FYNNEI. CDR3 protein: CASSDPGQGEQPQHF. The CDR3 DNA reads TGTGCCAGCAGTGACCCGGGACAGGGCGAACAGCCCCAGCATTTT. Complete variable domain (other parts from reference TRBV2 and TRBJ1-5): EPEVTQTPSHQVTQMGQEVILRCVPISNHLYFYWYRQILGQKVEFLVSFYNNEISEKSEIFDDQFSVERPDGSNFTLKIRSTKLEDSAMYFCASSDPGQGEQPQHFGDGTRLSIL.

This clonotype was counted a single time. The V and J genes are TRBV4-3 and TRBJ1-2; 10 nucleotides align to TRBD1. Trimming took 1 base from V and 6 from J; bases not matched to a gene: 11. Germline loops: CDR1 LGHNA, CDR2 YSLEER. The CDR3 totals 17 residues. The CDR3 loop reads CASSQALGTGVPDGYTF. DNA for the CDR3: TGCGCCAGCAGCCAAGCCCTTGGGACAGGGGTCCCCGATGGCTACACCTTC.

The rearrangement uses TRBV14 and TRBJ2-1; D might be TRBD1 (5 bases). CDR1 and CDR2 from the germline V gene are SGHDN and FVKESK. Trimming stripped 1 base from V and 8 bases from J, with 9 bases between. This CDR3 contains 13 residues. CDR3 protein: CASSQGIRDEQFF. In DNA, the CDR3 is TGTGCCAGCAGCCAAGGTATCAGGGATGAGCAGTTCTTC.

This clonotype was found many times. The chain carries TRBV9 and TRBJ2-3, with D perhaps matching TRBD2 (6 bases). V lost 0 bases and J 2 bases, leaving 13 bases between the germline ends. The CDR3 totals 16 residues. Germline CDR1 is SGDLS and CDR2 is YYNGEE. DNA for the CDR3: TGTGCCAGCAGCGTAGTGGGACTTGCCCCCACAGATACGCAGTATTTT. This codes for CASSVVGLAPTDTQYF.

This chain uses TRBV6-5 with TRBJ1-1; D is possibly TRBD1 (6 bases). The CDR3 consists of 16 residues. Germline V gene lookup returns CDR1 MNHEY and CDR2 SVGAGI. Between the trimmed V and J ends, which lost 6 bases and 0 bases, there was a span of 17 bases. The CDR3 sequence: CASRPGTPLMNTEAFF. Here the CDR3 DNA reads TGTGCCAGCAGACCCGGGACACCTCTCATGAACACTGAAGCTTTCTTT.

In this sample, this clonotype turned up many times. The gene calls are TRBV5-1 and TRBJ2-3; D ambiguous. CDR3 length equals 14 residues. The ends were cut back, 1 base at V and 2 bases at J, with 8 bases in the middle. In germline, CDR1 is SGHRS, CDR2 YFSETQ. Written as DNA, the CDR3 is TGCGCCAGCAGCTTGAACGACCTCACAGATACGCAGTATTTT. Translation gives CASSLNDLTDTQYF.

This clonotype was recorded many times. CDR3 DNA sequence: TGTGCCAGCAGTTTAGGCCCTAAGCCCGGGACAGGGCTCCGGACCCAGTACTTC. Its translation: CASSLGPKPGTGLRTQYF. This chain uses TRBV28 with TRBJ2-5; 9 nucleotides align to TRBD1. The germline V gene has CDR1 MDHEN and CDR2 SYDVKM. The CDR3 contains 18 residues. Unmatched junction bases numbered 17, after V lost 2 bases and J lost 7 bases.

This clonotype was seen many times. The chain is built from TRBV11-3 and TRBJ2-3; 8 nucleotides line up with TRBD2. The germline V gene encodes CDR1 SGHNT and CDR2 YENEEA. The CDR3 consists of 13 residues. V gave up 6 bases and J gave up 6 bases; unmatched junction bases: 5. The CDR3 spells CASSRGGRDTQYF. The CDR3 region has the DNA TGTGCCAGCAGTCGGGGGGGCCGGGATACGCAGTATTTT. Looking up the rest from reference TRBV11-3 and TRBJ2-3 gives the full variable domain: EAGVVQSPRYKIIEKKQPVAFWCNPISGHNTLYWYLQNLGQGPELLIRYENEEAVDDSQLPKDRFSAERLKGVDSTLKIQPAELGDSAVYLCASSRGGRDTQYFGPGTRLTVL.

This clonotype was picked up a small number of times. The CDR3 DNA reads TGTGCCAGCCAGTGGGGGACAGGGGGACACAATCAGCCCCAGCATTTT. Its protein is CASQWGTGGHNQPQHF. The genes are TRBV19 and TRBJ1-5, with 11 bases identical to TRBD1. The junction had 10 bases not matched to a gene; V was cut back by 9 bases and J by 3 bases. This CDR3 region has 16 residues. The germline V gene has CDR1 LNHDA and CDR2 SQIVND (reference sequence).

The table lists this clonotype with many counts. One end of the junction fails to match germline, which may point to a read error. The chain links TRBV4-1 to TRBJ2-7; 9 nucleotides agree with TRBD1. CDR3 size: 13 residues. CDR1 is MGHRA, CDR2 YSYEKL, per germline. The CDR3 region has the DNA TGCGCCAGCAGCCAAGATCAAGGACAGGGGCTCTTCTTC. Encoded protein: CASSQDQGQGLFF.

This rearrangement joins TRBV20-1 to TRBJ2-1, with D perhaps TRBD2 (6 bases). The CDR3 covers 16 residues. Germline V gene lookup returns CDR1 DFQATT and CDR2 SNEGSKA (reference sequence). V was clipped by 3 bases and J by 4 bases, with 19 bases between them. In nucleotides, the CDR3 is TGCAGTGCTAGCCCTCCCGGGAGTTTTCGTTACAATGAGCAGTTCTTC. Its translation is CSASPPGSFRYNEQFF.

This clonotype was counted ten times or more. The chain uses TRBV6-5 and TRBJ1-2; no clear D gene. CDR1 MNHEY and CDR2 SVGAGI come from the germline V gene. The CDR3 runs to 15 residues. The V gene lost 6 bases and the J gene lost 0 bases, with 14 bases spanning the gap. CDR3 sequence: CASRHDRKANYGYTF. DNA for the CDR3: TGTGCCAGCAGACACGACCGGAAAGCTAACTATGGCTACACCTTC.

Many counts were recorded for this clonotype. J is TRBJ2-7 and V is TRBV30, with TRBD1 matching over 9 bases. The CDR3 covers 14 residues. CDR1 and CDR2 (germline): GTSNPN, SVGIG (reference sequence). The junction had 6 bases not matched to a gene; V was cut back by 2 bases and J by 4 bases. The CDR3 is CAWSYGTGLYEQYF. As DNA, the CDR3 is TGTGCCTGGAGTTATGGGACAGGGTTGTACGAGCAGTACTTC.

This clonotype was counted many times. This chain joins TRBV7-2 and TRBJ2-3; 8 bases agree with TRBD2. Germline-derived CDR1 and CDR2 are SGHTA and FQGNSA. J gave up 4 bases and V 2 bases, and 5 bases lay outside the gene matches. This CDR3 is built from 15 residues. CDR3 nucleotides: TGTGCCAGCAGCTTAAGGAGCGGGAGTGCAGATACGCAGTATTTT. This sequence encodes CASSLRSGSADTQYF.

This clonotype occurred a few times. J is TRBJ2-1 and V is TRBV3-1; TRBD2 aligns across 9 bases. Trimming took 5 bases from V and 11 from J; bases not matched to a gene: 1. The CDR3 is made up of 11 amino acids. CDR1 and CDR2 from the germline V gene are LGHDT and YNNKEL (reference sequence). The CDR3 DNA sequence: TGTGCCAGCAGCGGGACTAGCAAGCAGTTCTTC. It translates to CASSGTSKQFF.

CDR3 in amino acids: CASSRQGEVGELFF. The CDR3 DNA reads TGTGCCAGCAGCCGACAGGGGGAAGTCGGGGAGCTGTTTTTT. The V call is TRBV3-1, the J call TRBJ2-2, with 9 nucleotides matching TRBD1. The CDR3 extends over 14 amino acids. V shed 4 bases, J shed 7 bases, and the junction held 4 bases outside the gene matches. Per the germline V gene, CDR1 is LGHDT and CDR2 is YNNKEL (reference sequence).

A few counts support this clonotype. V is TRBV29-1 and J is TRBJ1-5; D gene ambiguous. Germline V CDR1 and CDR2: SQVTM, ANQGSEA. Deletions cut 0 bases from V and 4 bases from J, with 16 bases between. This CDR3 is 16 amino acids long. The CDR3 sequence: CSVEENEISQNQPQHF. In DNA form, the CDR3 reads TGCAGCGTTGAAGAGAACGAGATTAGCCAAAATCAGCCCCAGCATTTT.

This clonotype was recorded many times. J is TRBJ1-6 and V is TRBV20-1; possible D gene TRBD1, 5 bases. V gave up 0 bases and J gave up 6 bases, with 15 bases separating them. Germline-derived CDR1 and CDR2 are DFQATT and SNEGSKA (reference sequence). The CDR3 is made up of 16 amino acids. CDR3 protein: CSARDEPGRVNSPLHF. The CDR3 nucleotides read TGCAGTGCTAGAGACGAACCGGGACGGGTTAATTCACCCCTCCACTTT.

This clonotype was counted a few times. This chain joins TRBV6-5 and TRBJ2-3, with 10 bases identical to TRBD2. The CDR3 sequence is 16 residues long. V shed 6 bases and J 5 bases; nucleotides not matched to a gene: 11. Germline CDR1 is MNHEY and CDR2 is SVGAGI. CDR3 sequence (DNA): TGTGCCAGCAGCCGAAACAGCGGGGGGGGAATAGATACGCAGTATTTT. Amino acid sequence: CASSRNSGGGIDTQYF.

This clonotype was counted only a few times. CDR3 sequence (DNA): TGTGCCAGCCACAGGGGAGACGGCACTGAAGCTTTCTTT. Translating gives CASHRGDGTEAFF. The chain carries TRBV6-5 and TRBJ1-1; 7 nucleotides line up with TRBD1. Trimming took 8 bases from V and 4 from J; bases not matched to a gene: 7. The germline V gene has CDR1 MNHEY and CDR2 SVGAGI. CDR3 length: 13 amino acids.